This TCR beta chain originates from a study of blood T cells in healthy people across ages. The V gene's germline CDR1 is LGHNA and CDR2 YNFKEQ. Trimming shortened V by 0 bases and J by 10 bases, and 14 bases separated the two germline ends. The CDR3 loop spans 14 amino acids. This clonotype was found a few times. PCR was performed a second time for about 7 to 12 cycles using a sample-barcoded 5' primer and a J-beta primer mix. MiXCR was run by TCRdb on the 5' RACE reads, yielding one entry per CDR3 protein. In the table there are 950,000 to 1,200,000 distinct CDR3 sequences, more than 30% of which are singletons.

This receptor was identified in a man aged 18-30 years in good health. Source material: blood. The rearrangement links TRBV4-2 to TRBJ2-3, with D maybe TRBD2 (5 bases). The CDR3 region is CASSQDRSARAQYF. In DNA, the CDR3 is TGTGCCAGCAGCCAAGATCGTAGCGCCCGTGCGCAGTATTTT.